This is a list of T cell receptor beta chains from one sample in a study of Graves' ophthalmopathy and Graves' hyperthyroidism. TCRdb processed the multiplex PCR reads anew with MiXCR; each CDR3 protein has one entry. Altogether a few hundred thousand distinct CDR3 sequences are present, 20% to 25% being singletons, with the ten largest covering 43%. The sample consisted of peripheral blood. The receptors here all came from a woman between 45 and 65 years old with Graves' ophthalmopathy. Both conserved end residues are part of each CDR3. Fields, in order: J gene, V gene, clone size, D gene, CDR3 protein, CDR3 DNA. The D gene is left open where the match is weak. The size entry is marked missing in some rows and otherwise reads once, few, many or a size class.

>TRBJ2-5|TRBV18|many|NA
CASSPGLGSGETQYF
TGTGCCAGCTCACCGGGACTGGGATCGGGAGAGACCCAGTACTTC
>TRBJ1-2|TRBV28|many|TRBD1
CASFPGTANYGYTF
TGTGCCAGTTTTCCGGGGACAGCTAACTATGGCTACACCTTC
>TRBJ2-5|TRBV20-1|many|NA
CSALNSDIFVSETQYF
TGCAGTGCACTTAATTCGGACATCTTCGTCTCCGAGACCCAGTACTTC
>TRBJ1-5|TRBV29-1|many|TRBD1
CSVRDRTNQPQHF
TGCAGCGTCCGGGACAGGACAAATCAGCCCCAGCATTTT
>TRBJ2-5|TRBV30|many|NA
CAWTLDRSQETQYF
TGTGCCTGGACCCTCGACCGCTCCCAAGAGACCCAGTACTTC
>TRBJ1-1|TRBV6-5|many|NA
CASSYTGGAEAFF
TGTGCCAGCAGTTACACGGGTGGCGCTGAAGCTTTCTTT
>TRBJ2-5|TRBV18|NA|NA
CASSPLLKAEGVETQYF
TGTGCCAGCTCACCACTTCTGAAGGCTGAAGGGGTTGAGACCCAGTACTTC
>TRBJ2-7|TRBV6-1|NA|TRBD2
CATNDNGGKREQYF
TGTGCCACAAACGATAACGGGGGGAAGCGCGAGCAGTACTTC
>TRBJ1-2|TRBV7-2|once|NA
CASSPDLADYTF
TGTGCCAGCAGCCCCGACTTAGCCGACTACACCTTC
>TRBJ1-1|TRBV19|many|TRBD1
CASSIPGTGNTEAFF
TGTGCCAGTAGTATCCCCGGGACAGGTAACACTGAAGCTTTCTTT
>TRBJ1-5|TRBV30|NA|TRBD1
CAWSDFGQGPYNSNQPQHF
TGTGCCTGGAGCGATTTTGGACAGGGGCCCTACAATAGCAATCAGCCCCAGCATTTT
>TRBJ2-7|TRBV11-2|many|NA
CASSLVWGEGSYEQYF
TGTGCCAGCAGCTTAGTCTGGGGGGAAGGGTCCTACGAGCAGTACTTC
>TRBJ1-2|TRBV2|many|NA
CASSAGVGYTF
TGTGCCAGCTCGGCAGGGGTCGGCTACACCTTC
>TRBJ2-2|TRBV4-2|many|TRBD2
CASSQIESGRAFGELFF
TGTGCCAGCAGCCAGATAGAAAGCGGGAGGGCCTTCGGGGAGCTGTTTTTT
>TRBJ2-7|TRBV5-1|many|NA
CASSFPSSGAYEQYF
TGCGCCAGCAGCTTCCCTAGCTCGGGAGCCTACGAGCAGTACTTC
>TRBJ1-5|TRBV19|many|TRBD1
CASTTRKQGAGSNQPQHF
TGTGCCAGTACCACCAGGAAGCAGGGGGCAGGTAGCAATCAGCCCCAGCATTTT
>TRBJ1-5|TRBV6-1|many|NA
CASSENRQPQHF
TGTGCCAGCAGTGAGAACCGACAGCCCCAGCATTTT
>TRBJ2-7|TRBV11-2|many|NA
CASSIDLKAASYEQYF
TGTGCCAGCAGCATTGACCTCAAGGCAGCGAGCTACGAGCAGTACTTC
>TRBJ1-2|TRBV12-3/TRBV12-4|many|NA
CASSFRPRDGYTF
TGTGCCAGCAGTTTCAGACCTCGTGATGGCTACACCTTC
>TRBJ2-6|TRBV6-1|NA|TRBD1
CASIRDRRKSGANVLTF
TGTGCCAGCATCCGGGACAGGCGAAAGTCTGGGGCCAACGTCCTGACTTTC
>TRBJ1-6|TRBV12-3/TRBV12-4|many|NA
CASSLTAVSPLHF
TGTGCCAGCAGTTTAACGGCGGTTTCACCCCTCCACTTT
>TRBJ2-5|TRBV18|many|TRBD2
CASSRGLAGTQETQYF
TGTGCCAGCTCACGGGGACTAGCGGGCACCCAAGAGACCCAGTACTTC
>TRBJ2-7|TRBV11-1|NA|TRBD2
CASSLVGLAGGVNEQYF
TGTGCCAGCAGCTTAGTCGGACTAGCGGGAGGCGTCAACGAGCAGTACTTC
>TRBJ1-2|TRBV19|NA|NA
CASSKGAGYGYTF
TGTGCCAGTAGTAAGGGCGCCGGCTATGGCTACACCTTC
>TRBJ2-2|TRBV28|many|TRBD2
CASEAGGGTGELFF
TGTGCCAGTGAAGCGGGAGGTGGGACCGGGGAGCTGTTTTTT
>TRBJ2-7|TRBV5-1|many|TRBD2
CASSSGTSSYEQYF
TGCGCCAGCAGCTCAGGGACTAGCAGCTACGAGCAGTACTTC
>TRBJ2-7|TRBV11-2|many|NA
CASSLESYSVLYEQYF
TGTGCCAGCAGCTTAGAATCCTATTCGGTCCTCTACGAGCAGTACTTC
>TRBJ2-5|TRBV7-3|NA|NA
CASSPPGGETQYF
TGTGCCAGCAGCCCACCCGGGGGAGAGACCCAGTACTTC
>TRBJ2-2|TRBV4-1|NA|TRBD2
CASSQTGGNTGELFF
TGCGCCAGCAGCCAGACGGGGGGTAACACCGGGGAGCTGTTTTTT
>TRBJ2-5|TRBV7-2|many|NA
CASSLGGARGQETQYF
TGTGCCAGCAGCTTAGGGGGGGCCAGGGGTCAAGAGACCCAGTACTTC
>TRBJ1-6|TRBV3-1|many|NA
CASSLGISPLHF
TGTGCCAGCAGCCTCGGGATTTCACCCCTCCACTTT
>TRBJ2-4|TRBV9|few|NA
CASSDGRGTVGSAQGFLAKNIQYF
TGTGCCAGCAGCGACGGCCGCGGAACAGTAGGGAGTGCCCAAGGGTTTCTAGCCAAAAACATTCAGTACTTC
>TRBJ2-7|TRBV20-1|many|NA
CSVPGPNPYEQYF
TGCAGTGTCCCCGGGCCGAATCCCTACGAGCAGTACTTC
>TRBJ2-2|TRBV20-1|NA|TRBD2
CSALSGRVSGELFF
TGCAGTGCTCTAAGCGGGAGGGTGTCCGGGGAGCTGTTTTTT
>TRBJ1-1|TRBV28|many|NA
CASTSGAAEAFF
TGTGCCAGCACCTCTGGAGCAGCCGAAGCTTTCTTT
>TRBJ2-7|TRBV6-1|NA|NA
CASSDYTQEYF
TGTGCCAGCAGTGATTATACTCAGGAGTACTTC
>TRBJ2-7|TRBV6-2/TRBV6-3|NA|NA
CASSPTGGAYEQYF
TGTGCCAGCAGTCCAACAGGGGGGGCCTACGAGCAGTACTTC
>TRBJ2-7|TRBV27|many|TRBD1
CASSFRDRTYEQYF
TGTGCCAGCAGTTTCCGGGACAGGACCTACGAGCAGTACTTC
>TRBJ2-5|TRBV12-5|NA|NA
CASGLFRAGQETQYF
TGTGCTAGTGGTTTGTTTAGGGCAGGTCAAGAGACCCAGTACTTC
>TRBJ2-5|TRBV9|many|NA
CASSVASQGAETQYF
TGTGCCAGCAGCGTAGCGTCACAGGGCGCGGAGACCCAGTACTTC
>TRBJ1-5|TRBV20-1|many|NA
CSASQGGQPQHF
TGCAGTGCTAGTCAAGGAGGGCAGCCCCAGCATTTT